The sequence of this T cell receptor (beta chain) was determined in a study of blood T cell repertoires in COVID-19 (dated by TCRdb to the early 2020s). Turning to the overall study: Samples covering the acute and convalescent phases of COVID-19 were provided by collaborators in the United States, Italy and Spain. The prospective study material was composed of cDNA or gDNA derived from T cells, B-cell-depleted T cells, or PBMCs. Deeply sampled blood TCRbeta repertoires from subjects exposed to, actively infected with, or recovered from COVID-19 were included in the dataset. A freely available public database, intended as a resource for researchers studying the immune response to SARS-CoV-2, is where the repertoires were released. Samples were obtained from the ongoing ImmuneRACE study (first 160 participants) and from 1,254 subjects provided by 6 global collaborators. The sample metadata nearly always contained a de-identified subject ID, COVID-19 status, age in years and sex. Where available, HLA class I and class II types were obtained from metadata supplied by the sample provider rather than from assay-based typing.

TCRbeta CDR3 regions were amplified from genomic DNA by means of the immunoSEQ Assay, a bias-controlled multiplex PCR. In the authors' own workflow: The number of nucleated cells in each sample was estimated by amplification of reference gene primers within the assay. Sequence reads were collapsed and filtered to measure the absolute abundance of every unique TCRbeta CDR3 rearrangement. For each sample, productive Simpson clonality was calculated as the square root of Simpson's diversity index across productive rearrangements. Imported from immuneACCESS, the table was reduced by TCRdb to in-frame sequences with V and J called. These copies leave out some clones; in studies compared against another copy, an unresolved V gene accounts for under half, and the cause of the remainder is not known. That table gives V, J and clone size, and the DNA gave D and trimming. The sample data list 200,000 or so clones, and around 85% of these were observed just once. The ten largest clones add up to roughly 2.2% of the sample.

What the authors observed across the whole study: The quantity of clinical and demographic metadata differed by source and by participant and was supplied without curation.

This clone occurred a few times. No antigen is known for it. There are no base qualities to consult, and no much larger clone falls within one base. The collaborating institutions used their own protocols to collect whole blood in K2EDTA tubes. For TCRbeta analysis, collaborator samples were shipped as frozen whole blood, as isolated PBMCs, or as DNA extracted from either sample type. The sequencing input was peripheral blood. The TCR was taken from a man between 65 and 85 years old with active or convalescent COVID-19.

The nucleotides are TGTGCCAGTTTACCCGCGGGACTAGCGAGCACAGATACGCAGTATTTT. Its amino acids are CASLPAGLASTDTQYF. The V and J genes are TRBV2 and TRBJ2-3; 10 bases in the junction line up with TRBD2. From the germline V gene, CDR1 is SNHLY and CDR2 is FYNNEI. Including the terminal cysteine and phenylalanine, the CDR3 comprises 16 residues. Left in the record is the CDR3 DNA by itself, 48 bases read in frame from the first base. The germline V and J ends show losses of 9 bases and 0 bases respectively, and no gene match explains 9 bases of the junction.